This record covers a single T cell receptor (beta chain). Antigen specificity is unknown. Generated by immunoSEQ multiplex PCR, the TCRdb table keeps only in-frame clones and is missing some. Seen here are some 58,000 clones, 85% to 95% observed once, and the top ten hold more than 7.5%. These data are taken from a study of PD-1 blockade in classical Hodgkin lymphoma. Time point given: cycle 4 day 1 (C4D1), after 6 weeks of nivolumab. With no exception, relapse followed autologous stem cell transplantation in all patients, and brentuximab vedotin exposure varied. V lost 4 bases and J lost 4; bases outside the gene matches: 4. CDR1 and CDR2 from the germline V gene are ENHRY and SYGVKD. The CDR3 runs 14 residues. Regarding the study as a whole: Baseline diversity in complete responders resembled that of newly diagnosed patients.

V is TRBV10-3 and J is TRBJ2-7; 10 bases fit TRBD2. Source: peripheral blood mononuclear cells (PBMCs), taken before the fourth cycle of nivolumab. The source is a human donor with classical Hodgkin lymphoma. This CDR3 is CAISASGSGYEQYF. CDR3 sequence (DNA): TGTGCCATCAGTGCTAGCGGGAGTGGTTACGAGCAGTACTTC.